The entry below describes one TCR beta chain. Some clones are missing from TCRdb's copy, which holds only in-frame ones; the method was immunoSEQ multiplex PCR. The sample yields some 220,000 clones, about 86% seen once. These data belong to a study of blood T cell repertoires in COVID-19. Germline CDR1 is MNHEY and CDR2 is SMNVEV (reference sequence). The CDR3 extends over 14 amino acids. The trim removed 6 bases at V and 3 bases at J, leaving 4 bases unmatched. The TCR comes from a woman aged 40 to 49 with acute COVID-19. J is TRBJ2-5 and V is TRBV27; 10 bases align to TRBD1. Material: PBMCs or T cells enriched from blood (not recorded which). CDR3 amino acids: CASSTDRGEETQYF. CDR3 in DNA: TGTGCCAGCAGCACGGACAGGGGGGAAGAGACCCAGTACTTC.